One sample yielded the 28 T cell receptor beta chains listed below, sequenced in a study of T cells after yellow fever vaccination. TCRdb re-derived calls from the 5' RACE reads in MiXCR, one entry per CDR3 protein. The repertoire has approximately 300,000 distinct CDR3 sequences, around 6.8% of them found once; the top ten carry 15% to 20%. The sequenced sample was PBMCs, obtained about 41 days after the first yellow fever vaccination. These receptors were obtained from a man between 18 and 35 years old who received the YFV17D yellow fever vaccine.

The chain combines TRBV7-6 with TRBJ2-4; TRBD2 is a possible D gene (6 bases). V was trimmed by 0 bases and J by 9 bases, leaving 18 bases between them. This CDR3 region has 16 residues. CDR1 and CDR2 (germline): SGHVS, FNYEAQ. The CDR3 here is CASSLAGPLGGGIQYF. CDR3 in DNA: TGTGCCAGCAGCTTAGCTGGCCCCTTGGGGGGAGGCATTCAGTACTTC.

V usage is TRBV5-8 and J usage is TRBJ2-3, with 8 bases fitting TRBD2. With V trimmed by 4 bases and J by 0 bases, 10 bases remained unmatched. This CDR3 is 17 amino acids long. Germline-derived CDR1 and CDR2 are SGHTS and YDEGEE. The CDR3 is CASSRRDGGGSTDTQYF. CDR3 nucleotide sequence: TGTGCCAGCAGCCGGAGGGACGGGGGGGGTAGCACAGATACGCAGTATTTT.

The chain employs TRBV24-1 and TRBJ2-3; 11 bases agree with TRBD2. Looked up from germline, CDR1 is KGHDR and CDR2 is SFDVKD. This CDR3 region has 15 residues. The V segment lost 3 bases and the J segment 4 bases; nucleotides outside the gene matches: 2. The CDR3: CATSDGGLAADTQYF. DNA of the CDR3: TGTGCCACCAGTGATGGGGGACTAGCGGCAGATACGCAGTATTTT.

This clonotype has more than one count but fewer than ten. This chain links TRBV7-2 with TRBJ1-6; no definite D call. Germline assignment: CDR1 SGHTA and CDR2 FQGNSA. The CDR3 has 14 amino acids. Trimming cost V 8 bases and J 5 bases, with 13 bases left between them. CDR3: CASRPDMNNSPLHF. In DNA form, the CDR3 reads TGTGCCAGCCGCCCGGATATGAATAATTCACCCCTCCACTTT. Using reference TRBV7-2 and TRBJ1-6 for the parts outside the CDR3, the full variable domain is GAGVSQSPSNKVTEKGKDVELRCDPISGHTALYWYRQSLGQGLEFLIYFQGNSAPDKSGLPSDRFSAERTGGSVSTLTIQRTQQEDSAVYLCASRPDMNNSPLHFGNGTRLTVT.

J is TRBJ2-5 and V is TRBV4-3; possibly TRBD2 for D (5 bases). The CDR3 runs to 15 residues. The germline V gene has CDR1 LGHNA and CDR2 YSLEER. The ends were cut back, 1 base at V and 5 bases at J, with 14 bases in the middle. Written as DNA, the CDR3 is TGCGCCAGCAGCCAAGGGACGGTGTCGGGGGAGACCCAGTACTTC. This encodes CASSQGTVSGETQYF.

This clonotype was observed many times. The rearrangement joins TRBV4-2 to TRBJ1-3; D remains ambiguous. Germline V gene data show CDR1 as LGHNA and CDR2 as YNFKEQ. The V gene lost 5 bases and the J gene lost 0 bases, with 17 bases spanning the gap. This CDR3 region has 17 residues. CDR3 nucleotide sequence: TGTGCCAGCAGCGCCCGACGCTGGAATAACTCTGGAAACACCATATATTTT. Residues: CASSARRWNNSGNTIYF.

This clonotype was observed a handful of times. This sequence joins TRBV6-2 or TRBV6-3 and TRBJ1-5; maybe TRBD1 (5 bases). The CDR3 extends over 15 amino acids. Per germline, CDR1 MNHEY and CDR2 SVGEGT. Trimming took off 6 bases at V and 3 bases at J, with 15 bases between the two ends. The CDR3 sequence: CASRRAGTYNQPQHF. CDR3 DNA: TGTGCCAGCAGGCGGGCCGGGACTTACAATCAGCCCCAGCATTTT.

The chain employs TRBV18 and TRBJ2-6; D not resolved. Trimming removed 2 bases from V and 0 bases from J, with 8 bases in between. This CDR3 region has 16 residues. CDR1 is KGHSH, CDR2 LQKENI, per germline. The CDR3 here is CASSPGGRSGANVLTF. CDR3 sequence (DNA): TGTGCCAGCTCACCAGGTGGTCGCTCTGGGGCCAACGTCCTGACTTTC.

The sample holds a few counts of this clonotype. CDR3: CASSLIQGYEQYF. CDR3 in DNA: TGTGCCAGCAGTTTAATACAGGGCTACGAGCAGTACTTC. V is TRBV12-3 or TRBV12-4 and J is TRBJ2-7; perhaps TRBD1 as D (6 bases). The CDR3 runs to 13 residues. Trimming left V 2 bases short and J 3 bases short, with 8 bases between.

V usage is TRBV27 and J usage is TRBJ2-2; D is undetermined. The CDR3 is made up of 14 amino acids. V lost 3 bases and J lost 1, with 6 bases in between. Germline CDR1 MNHEY, CDR2 SMNVEV (reference sequence). The CDR3 sequence: CASSFDLNTGELFF. CDR3 nucleotide sequence: TGTGCCAGCAGTTTCGACCTGAACACCGGGGAGCTGTTTTTT.

This clonotype was seen only a few times. V and J are TRBV29-1 and TRBJ2-1; tentative D call: TRBD2 (5 bases). The CDR3 covers 14 residues. Trimming removed 3 bases at V and 4 bases at J, with 13 bases between. The V gene's germline CDR1 is SQVTM and CDR2 ANQGSEA. The CDR3 DNA reads as TGCAGCGTTGACGGGGAACGTTTGTACAATGAGCAGTTCTTC. It translates to CSVDGERLYNEQFF.

This rearrangement joins TRBV6-1 to TRBJ1-6, with a tentative D call TRBD1 (6 bases). This CDR3 spans 14 amino acids. Trimming stripped 10 bases from V and 9 bases from J, with 19 bases between. The V gene's germline CDR1 is MNHNS and CDR2 SASEGT. This CDR3 is CAIHRARDSSPLHF. The DNA for the CDR3 is TGTGCCATTCACAGGGCGCGAGATAGTTCACCCCTCCACTTT.

This clonotype was seen a handful of times. The V and J genes are TRBV4-1 and TRBJ2-7; 7 nucleotides match TRBD2. CDR1 MGHRA and CDR2 YSYEKL come from the germline V gene. V trimming: 3 bases; J trimming: 3 bases; junction bases outside the gene matches: 14. The CDR3 has 17 residues. The CDR3: CASSQPTVGGAGYEQYF. The CDR3 bases are TGCGCCAGCAGCCAGCCGACGGTGGGAGGGGCTGGCTACGAGCAGTACTTC.

A few counts support this clonotype. The chain has TRBV13 and TRBJ2-1, with 15 positions matching TRBD2. Germline V gene lookup returns CDR1 PRHDT and CDR2 FYEKMQ (reference sequence). V trimming: 5 bases; J trimming: 7 bases; junction bases outside the gene matches: 12. The CDR3 is 18 amino acids. CDR3 sequence reads: CASSGQSGGLAGGNEQFF. The DNA of the CDR3 is TGTGCCAGCAGCGGACAAAGCGGGGGACTAGCGGGGGGAAATGAGCAGTTCTTC.

As concerns this clonotype: At one end, the junction sequence differs from germline, possibly due to a read error. The chain recombines TRBV20-1 with TRBJ2-5; 10 bases line up with TRBD2. Germline V gene lookup returns CDR1 DFQATT and CDR2 SNEGSKA (reference sequence). The CDR3 has 15 amino acids. CDR3 in amino acids: CCAREGLARGETQYF. The CDR3, as DNA: TGCTGTGCTAGAGAGGGACTAGCGCGGGGAGAGACCCAGTACTTC.

This clonotype occurred many times. The J gene is TRBJ2-2, the V gene TRBV24-1, with TRBD1 matching over 12 bases. There are 15 residues in the CDR3. Germline assignment: CDR1 KGHDR and CDR2 SFDVKD. With 7 bases clipped from V and 6 bases from J, the junction kept 5 bases outside the gene matches. The CDR3 region is CATRGQGAFPGELFF. CDR3 DNA: TGTGCCACCAGGGGACAGGGGGCGTTCCCCGGGGAGCTGTTTTTT.

The chain joins TRBV29-1 to TRBJ2-5, with a weak D call TRBD1 (5 bases). The CDR3 runs to 12 residues. Trimming pared 5 bases from V and 1 base from J, leaving 8 bases between. In germline, CDR1 is SQVTM, CDR2 ANQGSEA. The CDR3 DNA reads as TGCAGCGTTAGACAGAGCCAAGAGACCCAGTACTTC. Translated: CSVRQSQETQYF.

V and J are TRBV6-5 and TRBJ1-6; possibly TRBD1 for D (6 bases). V dropped 0 bases and J dropped 7 bases, with 16 bases sitting between them. The CDR3 runs 17 residues. The germline gives CDR1 MNHEY, CDR2 SVGAGI. The CDR3 reads CASSYSVGRGRNSPLHF. DNA for the CDR3: TGTGCCAGCAGTTACTCGGTTGGCAGGGGACGGAATTCACCCCTCCACTTT.

This clonotype was picked up a small number of times. The chain recombines TRBV4-3 with TRBJ2-1; a weak D match, TRBD2 (7 bases). The CDR3 consists of 17 residues. Between the trimmed V and J ends, which lost 1 base and 1 base, there was a span of 14 bases. The germline V gene has CDR1 LGHNA and CDR2 YSLEER. The CDR3 here is CASSQGGGLLSYNEQFF. CDR3 coding DNA: TGCGCCAGCAGCCAAGGGGGGGGGCTTCTGTCCTACAATGAGCAGTTCTTC.

V and J are TRBV9 and TRBJ2-2; no definite D call. The CDR3 extends over 15 amino acids. Per germline, CDR1 SGDLS and CDR2 YYNGEE. The V and J ends lost 6 bases and 6 bases respectively, with 18 bases between them. The CDR3 reads CASMFDGVLPGELFF. CDR3 DNA: TGTGCCAGCATGTTCGACGGTGTTCTCCCCGGGGAGCTGTTTTTT.

This chain links TRBV12-3 or TRBV12-4 with TRBJ1-5; the D gene is possibly TRBD1 (5 bases). The CDR3 consists of 15 residues. V was clipped by 4 bases and J by 9 bases, with 19 bases between them. The CDR3 DNA reads as TGTGCCAGCAGTTCCCTAGGGACGGGTGCAGTGCCCCAGCATTTT. It yields the protein CASSSLGTGAVPQHF.

This chain uses TRBV7-2 with TRBJ2-1; TRBD1 matches at 10 bases. V was pared by 3 bases and J by 7 bases, with 3 bases of the junction left unmatched. This CDR3 has 14 residues. From germline, CDR1 is SGHTA and CDR2 FQGNSA. The CDR3 loop is CASSFRQGANEQFF. CDR3 nucleotide sequence: TGTGCCAGCAGCTTTAGACAGGGGGCAAATGAGCAGTTCTTC.

This clonotype was detected many times. The germline gene is not matched at one end of the junction; a read error may be the cause. The chain has TRBV7-7 and TRBJ2-2, with TRBD1 matching over 8 bases. CDR1 and CDR2 (germline): SSHAT, FNYEAQ (reference sequence). The CDR3 consists of 14 residues. This CDR3 reads CASSGQGSAGELFF. For the CDR3, the DNA is TGTGCTAGCAGCGGACAGGGTTCTGCCGGGGAGCTGTTTTTT.

In its sample, this clonotype was seen a few times. The chain recombines TRBV23-1 with TRBJ1-6; D is uncertain. TRBV23-1 is placed among ORFs of uncertain function. The CDR3 runs 13 residues. The V and J ends lost 0 bases and 13 bases respectively, with 10 bases between them. The CDR3 DNA reads TGCGCCAGCAGTCAATCGGGGTTTCACCCCCTCCACTTT. Translation gives CASSQSGFHPLHF.

V and J are TRBV27 and TRBJ1-1; D is unclear. The CDR3 totals 14 residues. Germline values: CDR1 MNHEY, CDR2 SMNVEV (reference sequence). Trimming removed 3 bases from V and 3 bases from J, with 11 bases in between. CDR3 DNA sequence: TGTGCCAGCAGTTTTCGGGTGGCGGACACTGAAGCTTTCTTT. Its translation is CASSFRVADTEAFF.

This clonotype was seen only a few times. The chain is built from TRBV3-1 and TRBJ2-6, with D hard to call. This CDR3 has 18 amino acids. Germline CDR1 reads LGHDT; CDR2 reads YNNKEL (reference sequence). V lost 0 bases, J lost 1 base, and 13 bases lay in between. The CDR3 DNA reads as TGTGCCAGCAGCCAAGACCCCAACCCACTATCTGGGGCCAACGTCCTGACTTTC. Protein: CASSQDPNPLSGANVLTF.

V gene TRBV7-9 combines with J gene TRBJ2-3; 7 bases agree with TRBD1. The CDR3 spans 15 residues. CDR1 is SEHNR, CDR2 FQNEAQ, per germline (reference sequence). The V segment lost 6 bases and the J segment 4 bases; nucleotides outside the gene matches: 10. This chain's CDR3 is CASRSGTEAPDTQYF. As DNA, the CDR3 is TGTGCCAGCAGATCCGGGACAGAGGCCCCAGATACGCAGTATTTT. The whole variable domain, remainder taken from reference TRBV7-9 and TRBJ2-3, is DTGVSQNPRHKITKRGQNVTFRCDPISEHNRLYWYRQTLGQGPEFLTYFQNEAQLEKSRLLSDRFSAERPKGSFSTLEIQRTEQGDSAMYLCASRSGTEAPDTQYFGPGTRLTVL.

This clonotype has only a few counts. The chain combines TRBV6-2 or TRBV6-3 with TRBJ2-3; D remains unclear. V shed 2 bases and J shed 2 bases, with 8 bases lying between them. Germline V lookup: CDR1 MNHEY, CDR2 SVGEGT. The CDR3 runs to 14 residues. As DNA, the CDR3 is TGTGCCAGCAGTTACGCCCGGCTCACAGATACGCAGTATTTT. Translated: CASSYARLTDTQYF.